This TCR beta chain was captured by sequencing in a study of metastatic and nonmetastatic thyroid tumors. Study as a whole: Samples came from malignant and benign thyroid patients, and repertoires were compared across blood and tumor or nodule tissue. General observations from the study: Relative to benign nodules, malignant thyroid tumors were reportedly characterized by significantly elevated TCR beta diversity in blood and tumor.

Each patient went into thyroid surgery without having received any treatment. Turning to this clone: The antigen remains unidentified. The junction departs from germline at one end; a sequencing error may be responsible.

The V gene's germline CDR1 is MNHNS and CDR2 SASEGT. The CDR3 runs to 13 residues. As handled by the study authors: The study's classifier, a distant-metastasis tool for papillary thyroid cancer, was built using CDR3 differences across clinicopathological groups. With MiXCR, TCRdb called clones anew from the PCR reads. The V and J calls and clone size come from TCRdb's table, not from the authors' own analysis. The repertoire holds 45,000 to 50,000 clones, with about 20% as singletons. The receptor was derived from a male donor with papillary thyroid cancer or a benign thyroid nodule (not recorded which). Some clones in this sample may be carry-over from other donors' samples. The rearrangement joins TRBV6-1 to TRBJ2-7, with D possibly being TRBD1 (5 bases). The sequencing sample was made of blood. This CDR3 is CATSDIRATEQYF. The CDR3 DNA follows: TGTGCCACCAGTGATATCAGGGCCACCGAGCAGTACTTC.